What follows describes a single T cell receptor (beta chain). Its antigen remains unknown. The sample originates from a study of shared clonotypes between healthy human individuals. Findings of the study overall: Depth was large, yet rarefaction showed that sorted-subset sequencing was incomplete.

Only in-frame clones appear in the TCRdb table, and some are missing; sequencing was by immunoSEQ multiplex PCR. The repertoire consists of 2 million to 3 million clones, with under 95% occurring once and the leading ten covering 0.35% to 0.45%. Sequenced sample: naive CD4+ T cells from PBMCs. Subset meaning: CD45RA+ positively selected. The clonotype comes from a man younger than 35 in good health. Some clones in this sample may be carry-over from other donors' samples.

CDR3 nucleotide sequence: TGTGCCAGCAGCGGGGACCGACAAAGCGAGTTCTTC. It is translated as CASSGDRQSEFF. This chain joins TRBV5-3 and TRBJ2-1, with 7 positions matching TRBD2. TRBV5-3 is filed as an ORF, its function uncertain. The CDR3 extends over 12 amino acids. V gave up 8 bases and J gave up 14 bases; unmatched junction bases: 13.